The TCR beta chain described here comes from a study of cytomegalovirus exposure and HLA in healthy donors. Points from the study as a whole: Earlier analysis yielded a pattern in which most TCR beta V segments were productive about 90% or about 30% of the time.

CDR3 size: 15 residues. CDR1 is MNHEY, CDR2 SVGAGI, per germline. The V and J ends lost 0 bases and 2 bases respectively, with 10 bases between them. The PCR made use of 60 Vbeta and 13 Jbeta primers. Only in-frame clones appear in the TCRdb table, and some are missing; sequencing was by immunoSEQ multiplex PCR. There are 160,000 or so clones in the sample; 65% to 90% occur only once, and over 1.5% lies in the top ten. On this clone itself: Its cognate antigen is unknown.

The chain carries TRBV6-5 and TRBJ2-5; D remains unclear. The clonotype originates from a woman aged 18 to 35 in good health and CMV-seronegative. Material: PBMCs. CDR3 loop: CASSYSFMLQETQYF. DNA for the CDR3: TGTGCCAGCAGTTACTCCTTTATGTTACAAGAGACCCAGTACTTC.